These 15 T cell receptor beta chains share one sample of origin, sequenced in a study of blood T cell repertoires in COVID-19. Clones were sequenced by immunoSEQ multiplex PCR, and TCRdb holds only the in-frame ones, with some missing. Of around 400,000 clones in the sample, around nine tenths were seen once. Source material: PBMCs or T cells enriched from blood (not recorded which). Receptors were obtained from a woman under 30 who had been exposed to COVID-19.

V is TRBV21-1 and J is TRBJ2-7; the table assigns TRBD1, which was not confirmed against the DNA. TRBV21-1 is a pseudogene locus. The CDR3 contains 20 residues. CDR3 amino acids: CASSKEWWQGKIRRSYEQYF. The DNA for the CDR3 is TGTGCCAGCAGCAAAGAATGGTGGCAGGGGAAAATCAGGAGGTCCTACGAGCAGTACTTC.

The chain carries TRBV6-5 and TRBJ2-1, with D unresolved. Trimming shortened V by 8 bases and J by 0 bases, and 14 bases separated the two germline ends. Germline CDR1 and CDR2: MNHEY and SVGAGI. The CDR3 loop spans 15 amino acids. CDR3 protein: CASVPTSPSYNEQFF. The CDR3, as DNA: TGTGCCAGCGTACCAACAAGTCCCTCCTACAATGAGCAGTTCTTC.

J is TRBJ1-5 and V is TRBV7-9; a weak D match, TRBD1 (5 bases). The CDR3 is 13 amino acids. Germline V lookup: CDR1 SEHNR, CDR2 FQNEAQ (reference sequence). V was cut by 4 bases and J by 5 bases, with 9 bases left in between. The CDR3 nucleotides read TGTGCCAGCAGCTCCGGGGGGGATCAGCCCCAGCATTTT. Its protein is CASSSGGDQPQHF.

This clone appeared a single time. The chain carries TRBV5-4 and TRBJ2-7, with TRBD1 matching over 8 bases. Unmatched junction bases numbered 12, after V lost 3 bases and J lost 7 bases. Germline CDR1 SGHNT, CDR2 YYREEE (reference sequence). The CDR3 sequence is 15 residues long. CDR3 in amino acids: CASSSVGQGLSEQYF. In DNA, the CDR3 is TGTGCCAGCAGCTCCGTCGGACAGGGTTTAAGTGAGCAGTACTTC.

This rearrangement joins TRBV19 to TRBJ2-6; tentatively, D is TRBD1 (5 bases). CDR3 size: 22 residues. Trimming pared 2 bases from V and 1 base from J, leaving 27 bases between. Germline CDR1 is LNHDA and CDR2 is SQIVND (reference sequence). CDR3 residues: CASSIRGPGSITALSGANVLTF. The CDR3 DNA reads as TGTGCCAGTAGTATAAGGGGCCCGGGTTCCATCACGGCTCTATCTGGGGCCAACGTCCTGACTTTC.

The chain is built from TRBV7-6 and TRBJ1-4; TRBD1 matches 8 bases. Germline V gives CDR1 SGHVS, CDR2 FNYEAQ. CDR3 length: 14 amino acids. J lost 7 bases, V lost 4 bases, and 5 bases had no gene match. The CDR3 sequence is CASSSTGEAEKLFF. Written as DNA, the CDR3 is TGTGCCAGCAGCTCGACAGGGGAGGCTGAAAAACTGTTTTTT.

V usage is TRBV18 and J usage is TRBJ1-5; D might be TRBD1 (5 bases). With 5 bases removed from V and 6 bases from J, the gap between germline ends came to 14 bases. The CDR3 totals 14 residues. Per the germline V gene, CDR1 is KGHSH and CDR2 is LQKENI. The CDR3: CASSKSLGGQPQHF. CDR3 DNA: TGTGCCAGCTCAAAGTCGTTGGGGGGTCAGCCCCAGCATTTT.

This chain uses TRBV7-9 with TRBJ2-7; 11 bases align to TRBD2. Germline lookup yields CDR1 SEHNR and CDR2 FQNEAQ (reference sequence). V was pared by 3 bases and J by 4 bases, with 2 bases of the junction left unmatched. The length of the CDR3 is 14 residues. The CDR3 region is CASSFTSGSYEQYF. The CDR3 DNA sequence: TGTGCCAGCAGCTTTACTAGCGGGAGTTACGAGCAGTACTTC.

The DNA of the CDR3 is TGTGCCAGCAGCTCCCGACTACCAGATACGCAGTATTTT. Translating it yields CASSSRLPDTQYF. The V and J genes are TRBV4-2 and TRBJ2-3; D perhaps matches TRBD2 (5 bases). The CDR3 length is 13 residues. Germline assignment: CDR1 LGHNA and CDR2 YNFKEQ. Trimming stripped 5 bases from V and 4 bases from J, with 10 bases between.

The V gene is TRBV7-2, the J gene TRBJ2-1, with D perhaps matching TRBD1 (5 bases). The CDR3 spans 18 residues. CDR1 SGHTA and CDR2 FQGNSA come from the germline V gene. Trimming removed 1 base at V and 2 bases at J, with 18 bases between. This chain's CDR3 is CASSLEAGRLPPYNEQFF. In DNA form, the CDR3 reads TGTGCCAGCAGCTTAGAGGCAGGGCGACTCCCTCCCTACAATGAGCAGTTCTTC.

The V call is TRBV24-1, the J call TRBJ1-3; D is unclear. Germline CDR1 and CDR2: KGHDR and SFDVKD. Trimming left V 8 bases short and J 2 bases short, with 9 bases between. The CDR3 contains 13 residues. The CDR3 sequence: CATTKNTGNTIYF. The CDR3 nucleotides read TGTGCCACCACGAAAAACACTGGAAACACCATATATTTT.

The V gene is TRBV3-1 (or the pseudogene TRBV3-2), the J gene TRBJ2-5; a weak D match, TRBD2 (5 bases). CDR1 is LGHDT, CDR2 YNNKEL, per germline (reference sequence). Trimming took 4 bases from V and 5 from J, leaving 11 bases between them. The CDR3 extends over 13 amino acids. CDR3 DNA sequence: TGTGCCAGCAGCCCAGCGGCCTTCGAGACCCAGTACTTC. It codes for CASSPAAFETQYF.

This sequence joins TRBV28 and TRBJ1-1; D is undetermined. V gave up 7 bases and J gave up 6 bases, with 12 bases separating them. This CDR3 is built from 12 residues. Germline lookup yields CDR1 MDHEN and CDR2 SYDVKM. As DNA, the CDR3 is TGTGCCAGCAATCCTCGAGGATCTGAAGCTTTCTTT. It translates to CASNPRGSEAFF.

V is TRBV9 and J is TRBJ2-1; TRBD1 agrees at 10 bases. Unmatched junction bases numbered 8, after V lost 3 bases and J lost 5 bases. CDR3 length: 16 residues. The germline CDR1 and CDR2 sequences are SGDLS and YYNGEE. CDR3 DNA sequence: TGTGCCAGCAGCGCAACCGGGACAGGGGTGGACAATGAGCAGTTCTTC. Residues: CASSATGTGVDNEQFF.

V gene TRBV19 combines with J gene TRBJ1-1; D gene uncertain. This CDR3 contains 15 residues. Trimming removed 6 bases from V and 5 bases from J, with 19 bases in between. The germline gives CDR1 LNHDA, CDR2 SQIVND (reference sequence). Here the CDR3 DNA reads TGTGCCAGTAGCAACAGTGCCAGGACGGGGACTGAAGCTTTCTTT. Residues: CASSNSARTGTEAFF.